This T cell receptor beta chain was sequenced during a study of T-cell memory formation after mild COVID-19. MiXCR was run by TCRdb on the 5' RACE reads, yielding one entry per CDR3 protein. This sample has under 600,000 distinct CDR3 sequences, with less than 25% found just once. Germline V lookup: CDR1 DFQATT, CDR2 SNEGSKA (reference sequence). The CDR3 spans 16 residues. Trimming took 0 bases from V and 1 from J, leaving 14 bases between them. This clonotype was obtained from an adult woman who had mild COVID-19 (a few samples of this study predate the infection). Cell type and time point are not known. Sequencing used PBMCs or a T cell subset sorted from them (not recorded which). V usage is TRBV20-1 and J usage is TRBJ2-3, with no clear D. CDR3 in amino acids: CSARDPFLVRTDTQYF. DNA for the CDR3: TGCAGTGCTAGAGATCCCTTTTTGGTCCGCACAGATACGCAGTATTTT.